There are a few counts of the clone carrying this T cell receptor beta chain. Antigen unknown. V lost 1 base and J 4 bases, leaving 11 bases between the germline ends. CDR1 and CDR2 (germline): SGHNT, YENEEA. There are 15 residues in the CDR3. Only one heparinised blood draw was taken per donor, and its volume averaged roughly 0.12 L. Populations obtained by sorting all exceeded 95% purity. The whole isolated RNA underwent reverse transcription, so sequencing captured expressed TCRB transcripts. Method: immunoSEQ multiplex PCR; TCRdb's copy keeps in-frame clones and lacks some. This repertoire shows 400,000 to 500,000 clones, around 14% found once; its top ten account for under 0.04%. This entry is derived from a study of beta chain features in type 1 diabetes. The study's findings and limits: Type 1 diabetes patients had fewer VDJ junction insertions and more deletions.

This chain uses TRBV11-3 with TRBJ2-1; D is uncertain. Sequenced sample: naive CD4+ T cells from blood. The TCR comes from a man aged 30 to 45 in good health. CDR3 nucleotide sequence: TGTGCCAGCAGCTTAGGTCGTGGGCCATACAATGAGCAGTTCTTC. Translation gives CASSLGRGPYNEQFF.